This T cell receptor beta chain was documented in a study of shared T cell receptors in the human thymus. The length of the CDR3 is 18 residues. After removal of 4 bases from V and 1 base from J, the junction contained 6 bases not matched to a gene. The germline V gene has CDR1 MDHEN and CDR2 SYDVKM. Using immunoSEQ multiplex PCR, the repertoire was profiled, and TCRdb retains in-frame clones only, with some absent. The table records about 380,000 clones, approximately 95% of them present only once. Specimen: thymocytes. The sequence came from a human donor. The V gene is TRBV28, the J gene TRBJ2-3; 15 bases are shared with TRBD2. The CDR3 loop is CASSWGGLAGGGTDTQYF. The CDR3 DNA reads TGTGCCAGCAGTTGGGGTGGACTAGCGGGAGGGGGCACAGATACGCAGTATTTT. Based on the CDR3 plus reference TRBV28 and TRBJ2-3, the full variable domain is DVKVTQSSRYLVKRTGEKVFLECVQDMDHENMFWYRQDPGLGLRLIYFSYDVKMKEKGDIPEGYSVSREKKERFSLILESASTNQTSMYLCASSWGGLAGGGTDTQYFGPGTRLTVL.